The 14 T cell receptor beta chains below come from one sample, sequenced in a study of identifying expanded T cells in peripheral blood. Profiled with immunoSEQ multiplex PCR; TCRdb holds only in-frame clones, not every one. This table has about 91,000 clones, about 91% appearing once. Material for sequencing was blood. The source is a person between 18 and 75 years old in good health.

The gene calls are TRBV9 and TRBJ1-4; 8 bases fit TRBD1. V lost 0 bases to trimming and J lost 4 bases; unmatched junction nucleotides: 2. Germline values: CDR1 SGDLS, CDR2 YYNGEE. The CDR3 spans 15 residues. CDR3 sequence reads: CASSVGTGFNEKLFF. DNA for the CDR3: TGTGCCAGCAGCGTAGGGACAGGGTTTAATGAAAAACTGTTTTTT.

The CDR3 sequence: CASSQVLGGPNTEAFF. The CDR3 DNA is TGCGCCAGCAGCCAAGTCTTAGGGGGTCCGAACACTGAAGCTTTCTTT. The chain links TRBV4-1 to TRBJ1-1, with D perhaps TRBD1 (6 bases). The CDR3 runs 16 residues. Germline V gene sequence: CDR1 MGHRA, CDR2 YSYEKL. The V and J ends lost 1 base and 1 base respectively, with 13 bases between them.

This CDR3 reads CASSLDRNNEQFF. In DNA form, the CDR3 reads TGCGCCAGCAGCTTGGACAGGAACAATGAGCAGTTCTTC. The gene calls are TRBV5-1 and TRBJ2-1, with a tentative D call TRBD1 (5 bases). The CDR3 sequence is 13 residues long. CDR1 SGHRS and CDR2 YFSETQ come from the germline V gene. Trimming stripped 0 bases from V and 5 bases from J, with 6 bases between.

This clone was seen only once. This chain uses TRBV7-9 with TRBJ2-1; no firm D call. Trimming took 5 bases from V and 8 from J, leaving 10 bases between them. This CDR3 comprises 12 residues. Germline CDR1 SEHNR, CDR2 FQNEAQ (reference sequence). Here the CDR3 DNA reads TGTGCCAGCAGCCCAAGGAAGGATGAGCAGTTCTTC. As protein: CASSPRKDEQFF.

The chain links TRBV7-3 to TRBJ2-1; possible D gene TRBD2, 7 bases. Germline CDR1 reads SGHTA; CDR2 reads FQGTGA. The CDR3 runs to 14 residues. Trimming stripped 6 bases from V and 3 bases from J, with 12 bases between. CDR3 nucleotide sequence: TGTGCCAGCAGTCAGAGGGGGGGCTACAATGAGCAGTTCTTC. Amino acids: CASSQRGGYNEQFF.

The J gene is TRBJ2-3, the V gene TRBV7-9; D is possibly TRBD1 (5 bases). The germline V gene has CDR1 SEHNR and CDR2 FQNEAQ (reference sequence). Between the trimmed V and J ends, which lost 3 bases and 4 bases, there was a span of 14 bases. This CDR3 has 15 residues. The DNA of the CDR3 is TGTGCCAGCAGCTTTTTCGTAGGGGTTGCAGATACGCAGTATTTT. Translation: CASSFFVGVADTQYF. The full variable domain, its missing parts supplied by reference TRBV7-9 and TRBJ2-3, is DTGVSQNPRHKITKRGQNVTFRCDPISEHNRLYWYRQTLGQGPEFLTYFQNEAQLEKSRLLSDRFSAERPKGSFSTLEIQRTEQGDSAMYLCASSFFVGVADTQYFGPGTRLTVL.

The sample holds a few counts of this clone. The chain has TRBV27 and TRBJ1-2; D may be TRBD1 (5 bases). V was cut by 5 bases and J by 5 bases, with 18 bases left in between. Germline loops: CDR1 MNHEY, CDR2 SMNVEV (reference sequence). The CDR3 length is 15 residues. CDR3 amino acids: CASSPHPGPKYGYTF. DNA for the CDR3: TGTGCCAGCAGTCCCCACCCGGGACCAAAGTATGGCTACACCTTC.

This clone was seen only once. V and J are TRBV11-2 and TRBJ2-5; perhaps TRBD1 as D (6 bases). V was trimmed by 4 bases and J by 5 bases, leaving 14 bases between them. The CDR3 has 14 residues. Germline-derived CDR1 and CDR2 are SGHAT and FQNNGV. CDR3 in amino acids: CASSSGQREETQYF. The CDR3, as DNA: TGTGCCAGCAGCTCGGGACAAAGGGAGGAGACCCAGTACTTC.

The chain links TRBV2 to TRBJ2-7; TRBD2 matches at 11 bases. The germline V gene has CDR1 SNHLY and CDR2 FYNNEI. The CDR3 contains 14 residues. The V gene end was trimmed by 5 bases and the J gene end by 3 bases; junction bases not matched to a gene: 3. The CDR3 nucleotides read TGTGCCAGCAGTTCCGGGACTAGCGGCTACGAGCAGTACTTC. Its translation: CASSSGTSGYEQYF.

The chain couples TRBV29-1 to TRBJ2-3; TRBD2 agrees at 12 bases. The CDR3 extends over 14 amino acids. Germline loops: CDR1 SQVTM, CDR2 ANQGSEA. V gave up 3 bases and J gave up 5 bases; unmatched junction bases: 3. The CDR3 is CSVELAGGQDTQYF. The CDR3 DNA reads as TGCAGCGTTGAGCTAGCGGGGGGGCAAGATACGCAGTATTTT.

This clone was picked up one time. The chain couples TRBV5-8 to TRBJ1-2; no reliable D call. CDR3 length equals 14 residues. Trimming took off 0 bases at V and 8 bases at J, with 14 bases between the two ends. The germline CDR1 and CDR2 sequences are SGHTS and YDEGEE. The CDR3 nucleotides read TGTGCCAGCAGCTTGGGCACAGTAGAAGAAGGCTACACCTTC. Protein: CASSLGTVEEGYTF.

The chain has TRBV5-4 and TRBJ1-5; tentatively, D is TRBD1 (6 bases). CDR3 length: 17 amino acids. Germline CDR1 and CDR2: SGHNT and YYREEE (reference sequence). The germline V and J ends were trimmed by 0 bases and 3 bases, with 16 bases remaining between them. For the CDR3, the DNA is TGTGCCAGCAGCTTGGGTCCAAGGGGGGAGGTCAATCAGCCCCAGCATTTT. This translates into CASSLGPRGEVNQPQHF. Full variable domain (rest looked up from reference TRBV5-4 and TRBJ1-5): ETGVTQSPTHLIKTRGQQVTLRCSSQSGHNTVSWYQQALGQGPQFIFQYYREEENGRGNFPPRFSGLQFPNYSSELNVNALELDDSALYLCASSLGPRGEVNQPQHFGDGTRLSIL.

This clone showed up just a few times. Here the CDR3 reads CASSLLGDQPQHF. Written as DNA, the CDR3 is TGTGCCAGCAGTTTATTGGGGGATCAGCCCCAGCATTTT. The rearrangement joins TRBV28 to TRBJ1-5; a weak D match, TRBD1 (5 bases). Germline V gene lookup returns CDR1 MDHEN and CDR2 SYDVKM. This CDR3 region has 13 residues. Trimming removed 1 base from V and 5 bases from J, with 6 bases in between.

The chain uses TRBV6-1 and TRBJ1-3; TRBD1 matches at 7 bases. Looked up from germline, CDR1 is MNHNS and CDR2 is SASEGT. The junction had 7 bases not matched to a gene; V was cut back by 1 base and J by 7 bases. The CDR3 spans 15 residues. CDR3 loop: CASSEEEGGVNTIYF. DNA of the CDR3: TGTGCCAGCAGTGAAGAAGAAGGGGGCGTTAACACCATATATTTT.